The 19 T cell receptor beta chains below were found in one sample sequenced in a study of control samples from healthy donors and cancer patients. Sequenced by immunoSEQ multiplex PCR; TCRdb stores in-frame clones only, minus some. In the table there are fewer than 300,000 clones, around 79% of which are singletons. The sequenced sample was PBMCs. These receptors came from a woman aged 60-75 years with lung cancer.

This rearrangement joins TRBV6-2 or TRBV6-3 to TRBJ1-1, with D hard to call. CDR1 and CDR2 (germline): MNHEY, SVGEGT. CDR3 size: 14 residues. Trimming removed 6 bases from V and 0 bases from J, with 11 bases in between. This CDR3 is CASSPIRVNTEAFF. The CDR3 region has the DNA TGTGCCAGCAGCCCCATCAGAGTGAACACTGAAGCTTTCTTT.

The genes are TRBV12-3 or TRBV12-4 and TRBJ2-2; D perhaps matches TRBD2 (6 bases). The CDR3 runs to 12 residues. V was clipped by 6 bases and J by 8 bases, with 10 bases between them. This chain's CDR3 is CASSYAGGELFF. CDR3 in DNA: TGTGCCAGCAGCTACGCGGGAGGGGAGCTGTTTTTT.

This clone was seen more than once but under ten times. The rearrangement uses TRBV7-9 and TRBJ1-1; possible D gene TRBD1, 6 bases. Germline CDR1 reads SEHNR; CDR2 reads FQNEAQ (reference sequence). CDR3 size: 14 residues. Trimming stripped 5 bases from V and 11 bases from J, with 21 bases between. As DNA, the CDR3 is TGTGCCAGCAGCGCGCAGGGGCCCCAGATTCGGGCTTTCTTT. It yields the protein CASSAQGPQIRAFF.

The chain employs TRBV10-1 and TRBJ2-7; 9 positions agree with TRBD1. The CDR3 has 15 residues. Germline V CDR1 and CDR2: WNHNN, SYGVQD (reference sequence). With V trimmed by 2 bases and J by 6 bases, 8 bases remained unmatched. Written as DNA, the CDR3 is TGCGCCAGCAGTGAGCAAGCGACAGGGGGTTCCGAGCAGTACTTC. Protein sequence: CASSEQATGGSEQYF.

This clone has just one count. The chain carries TRBV5-1 and TRBJ2-1; D is possibly TRBD1 or TRBD2 (5 bases each). The CDR3 loop spans 14 amino acids. V lost 5 bases and J lost 4, with 13 bases in between. CDR1 is SGHRS, CDR2 YFSETQ, per germline. This CDR3 is CASSSGDEYNEQFF. The CDR3 DNA is TGCGCCAGCAGTTCCGGGGACGAATACAATGAGCAGTTCTTC.

V usage is TRBV9 and J usage is TRBJ2-3, with 8 bases matching TRBD2. The CDR3 runs to 17 residues. The germline V gene encodes CDR1 SGDLS and CDR2 YYNGEE. V shed 4 bases and J 5 bases; nucleotides not matched to a gene: 15. For the CDR3, the DNA is TGTGCCAGCAGCCTGCTGGGGACTAGAAGTGGGCGAGATACGCAGTATTTT. As protein: CASSLLGTRSGRDTQYF.

The chain employs TRBV7-3 and TRBJ1-1, with a weak D call TRBD1 (6 bases). The germline V and J ends were trimmed by 0 bases and 4 bases, with 9 bases remaining between them. Looked up from germline, CDR1 is SGHTA and CDR2 is FQGTGA. The CDR3 is 14 residues long. In DNA, the CDR3 is TGTGCCAGCAGCTTAACTTACAGGGCCACTGAAGCTTTCTTT. Amino acids: CASSLTYRATEAFF. The whole variable domain, filled in from reference TRBV7-3 and TRBJ1-1, reads GAGVSQTPSNKVTEKGKYVELRCDPISGHTALYWYRQSLGQGPEFLIYFQGTGAADDSGLPNDRFFAVRPEGSVSTLKIQRTERGDSAVYLCASSLTYRATEAFFGQGTRLTVV.

The chain employs TRBV7-3 and TRBJ2-7; D is tentatively TRBD1 or TRBD2 (5 bases each). With 5 bases removed from V and 7 bases from J, the gap between germline ends came to 12 bases. Germline V gene lookup returns CDR1 SGHTA and CDR2 FQGTGA. The CDR3 length is 12 residues. CDR3 protein: CASSDPEGEQYF. Here the CDR3 DNA reads TGTGCCAGCAGCGACCCCGAGGGGGAGCAGTACTTC.

The chain employs TRBV30 and TRBJ1-3, with D hard to call. V lost 2 bases and J 4 bases, leaving 9 bases between the germline ends. The CDR3 runs to 13 residues. Germline V lookup: CDR1 GTSNPN, CDR2 SVGIG (reference sequence). CDR3 region: CAWSREDGNTIYF. In DNA, the CDR3 is TGTGCCTGGAGTAGGGAGGACGGAAACACCATATATTTT.

This chain connects TRBV7-7 to TRBJ2-7; 7 bases map to TRBD2. V lost 5 bases, J lost 0 bases, and 7 bases stayed unmatched. CDR1 is SSHAT, CDR2 FNYEAQ, per germline (reference sequence). The CDR3 totals 15 residues. The CDR3 here is CASSPGLDTSYEQYF. The CDR3 DNA reads TGTGCCAGCAGCCCCGGACTAGACACCTCCTACGAGCAGTACTTC.

The CDR3 DNA sequence: TGTGCCTGGAGTGTAAGAGAGCGAGATACGCAGTATTTT. Its protein is CAWSVRERDTQYF. V usage is TRBV30 and J usage is TRBJ2-3; no clear D. The CDR3 sequence is 13 residues long. CDR1 and CDR2 (germline): GTSNPN, SVGIG (reference sequence). The V end lost 0 bases, the J end lost 5 bases, and 9 bases lay between the germline ends.

This chain connects TRBV6-5 to TRBJ2-5; 8 bases match TRBD2. V lost 6 bases and J lost 0; bases outside the gene matches: 3. This CDR3 spans 14 amino acids. Germline CDR1 and CDR2: MNHEY and SVGAGI. The CDR3 reads CASRISGNQETQYF. The CDR3 bases are TGTGCCAGCAGGATTAGCGGGAACCAAGAGACCCAGTACTTC.

V and J are TRBV23-1 and TRBJ1-1; TRBD1 might be the D (5 bases). TRBV23-1 is sorted into the ORF group, with uncertain function. The CDR3 runs 17 residues. V was trimmed by 0 bases and J by 4 bases, leaving 18 bases between them. Here the CDR3 reads CASSQSRGVRGATEAFF. For the CDR3, the DNA is TGCGCCAGCAGTCAATCGCGCGGGGTGAGGGGTGCCACTGAAGCTTTCTTT.

The genes are TRBV5-6 and TRBJ2-1, with a weak D call TRBD2 (5 bases). The V and J ends lost 4 bases and 0 bases respectively, with 11 bases between them. This CDR3 spans 15 amino acids. CDR1 and CDR2 from the germline V gene are SGHDT and YYEEEE. The CDR3 sequence: CASSPSGSSYNEQFF. Written as DNA, the CDR3 is TGTGCCAGCAGCCCCAGTGGGAGCTCCTACAATGAGCAGTTCTTC.

The J gene is TRBJ1-5, the V gene TRBV2; D not resolved. The CDR3 has 13 residues. Deletions cut 10 bases from V and 8 bases from J, with 18 bases between. Germline-derived CDR1 and CDR2 are SNHLY and FYNNEI. As DNA, the CDR3 is TGTGCCATCCTTCAGGAGCCTCGTGAGCCCCAGCATTTT. It codes for CAILQEPREPQHF.

This clone has ten or more counts. The chain joins TRBV2 to TRBJ1-5, with D hard to call. CDR1 SNHLY and CDR2 FYNNEI come from the germline V gene. V was clipped by 7 bases and J by 0 bases, with 10 bases between them. The CDR3 consists of 14 residues. The chain's CDR3 is CASNNGYSNQPQHF. The CDR3, as DNA: TGTGCCAGCAATAACGGTTATAGCAATCAGCCCCAGCATTTT. Combining the CDR3 with reference TRBV2 and TRBJ1-5 gives the whole variable domain EPEVTQTPSHQVTQMGQEVILRCVPISNHLYFYWYRQILGQKVEFLVSFYNNEISEKSEIFDDQFSVERPDGSNFTLKIRSTKLEDSAMYFCASNNGYSNQPQHFGDGTRLSIL.

This clone was counted between two and nine times. CDR3 in DNA: TGTGCCAGTAGCCCGACAGGGTCAGTCGGACATGAGCAGTTCTTC. Protein: CASSPTGSVGHEQFF. The V gene is TRBV19, the J gene TRBJ2-1; 7 bases align to TRBD1. V was pared by 6 bases and J by 8 bases, with 13 bases of the junction left unmatched. CDR1 and CDR2 from the germline V gene are LNHDA and SQIVND (reference sequence). This CDR3 comprises 15 residues.

This clone has ten or more counts. The V call is TRBV28, the J call TRBJ1-5; D is unresolved. Trimming took 8 bases from V and 2 from J, leaving 10 bases between them. Germline assignment: CDR1 MDHEN and CDR2 SYDVKM. The length of the CDR3 is 13 residues. The CDR3 here is CASGKEGNQPQHF. Here the CDR3 DNA reads TGTGCCAGCGGAAAGGAAGGCAATCAGCCCCAGCATTTT.

The rearrangement links TRBV18 to TRBJ2-2, with D tentatively TRBD1 (6 bases). Per the germline V gene, CDR1 is KGHSH and CDR2 is LQKENI. The CDR3 runs to 15 residues. V was trimmed by 3 bases and J by 5 bases, leaving 13 bases between them. The CDR3 coding sequence is TGTGCCAGCTCACCTCAGGGGCTGCGGACCGGGGAGCTGTTTTTT. It codes for CASSPQGLRTGELFF.